One and the same sample provided the 26 T cell receptor beta chains below, sequenced in a study of neurological immune-mediated disorders. TCRdb re-derived calls from the 5' RACE reads in MiXCR, one entry per CDR3 protein. The table has 87,000 or so distinct CDR3 sequences, approximately 3.3% seen once; the top ten hold around 6%. The material sequenced was PBMCs. The receptors were gathered from a woman under 30 with multiple sclerosis.

Notes on this clonotype: This may stem from a read error, because a much larger clone lies one nucleotide away. The chain joins TRBV7-9 to TRBJ1-2; tentatively, D is TRBD1 (6 bases). There are 12 residues in the CDR3. Germline assignment: CDR1 SEHNR and CDR2 FQNEAQ (reference sequence). The ends were cut back, 1 base at V and 13 bases at J, with 13 bases in the middle. CDR3 sequence: CASSLVGHPSTF. For the CDR3, the DNA is TGTGCCAGCAGCTTAGTGGGACATCCAAGCACCTTC.

This clonotype was seen ten or more times. This sequence joins TRBV27 and TRBJ1-1, with D uncertain. The germline gives CDR1 MNHEY, CDR2 SMNVEV (reference sequence). This CDR3 spans 14 amino acids. V was shortened by 4 bases and J by 0 bases, with 9 bases between the two germline ends. This CDR3 is CASSYYSMNTEAFF. The DNA of the CDR3 is TGTGCCAGCAGTTACTACAGCATGAACACTGAAGCTTTCTTT.

This clonotype was recorded at least ten times. The gene calls are TRBV3-1 and TRBJ2-7; D is undetermined. Germline lookup yields CDR1 LGHDT and CDR2 YNNKEL (reference sequence). This CDR3 comprises 15 residues. V dropped 1 base and J dropped 2 bases, with 12 bases sitting between them. The CDR3 coding sequence is TGTGCCAGCAGCCAAGGGGCCGGTCTAGCCTACGAGCAGTACTTC. Protein product: CASSQGAGLAYEQYF.

This clonotype has at least ten counts. J is TRBJ2-7 and V is TRBV12-3 or TRBV12-4; perhaps TRBD2 as D (7 bases). The CDR3 sequence is 14 residues long. V lost 1 base, J lost 5 bases, and 12 bases lay in between. CDR3 region: CASSLGGGVNEQYF. In DNA, the CDR3 is TGTGCCAGCAGTTTAGGAGGGGGGGTCAACGAGCAGTACTTC.

In its sample, this clonotype was seen a few times. The chain has TRBV7-2 and TRBJ2-1; 8 bases are a match to TRBD2. V trimming: 1 base; J trimming: 2 bases; junction bases outside the gene matches: 4. The CDR3 is 16 amino acids. The V gene's germline CDR1 is SGHTA and CDR2 FQGNSA. The CDR3 reads CASSLDSGTPYNEQFF. In DNA form, the CDR3 reads TGTGCCAGCAGCTTAGATAGCGGGACACCCTACAATGAGCAGTTCTTC.

V is TRBV29-1 and J is TRBJ2-3; D may correspond to TRBD1 or TRBD2 (5 bases each). V was clipped by 1 base and J by 4 bases, with 15 bases between them. This CDR3 has 15 amino acids. CDR1 and CDR2 (germline): SQVTM, ANQGSEA. DNA for the CDR3: TGCAGCGTTGAAGGGGACCAGAGTTTCGCAGATACGCAGTATTTT. This encodes CSVEGDQSFADTQYF.

This clonotype was seen ten or more times. The chain joins TRBV5-1 to TRBJ2-3, with D possibly being TRBD1 (5 bases). CDR3 size: 13 residues. Trimming pared 5 bases from V and 5 bases from J, leaving 12 bases between. Germline V gene lookup returns CDR1 SGHRS and CDR2 YFSETQ. The CDR3 reads CASRGQGIDTQYF. Here the CDR3 DNA reads TGCGCCAGCAGAGGGCAGGGAATAGATACGCAGTATTTT.

This clonotype has at least ten counts. This CDR3 is CASSSTSGGTDTQYF. DNA for the CDR3: TGTGCCAGCAGCTCTACTAGCGGGGGCACAGATACGCAGTATTTT. This chain links TRBV28 with TRBJ2-3; TRBD2 matches at 10 bases. From germline, CDR1 is MDHEN and CDR2 SYDVKM. The V gene end was trimmed by 6 bases and the J gene end by 1 base; junction bases not matched to a gene: 4. The CDR3 is 15 amino acids.

This clonotype occurred many times. CDR3 DNA sequence: TGCGCCAGCAGCTTAGCGGGAGGGCCTTACGAGCAGTACTTC. This sequence encodes CASSLAGGPYEQYF. This chain links TRBV5-1 with TRBJ2-7, with 10 bases lining up with TRBD2. The CDR3 extends over 14 amino acids. Germline assignment: CDR1 SGHRS and CDR2 YFSETQ. J lost 4 bases, V lost 2 bases, and 3 bases had no gene match.

This clonotype showed up many times. The chain recombines TRBV7-8 with TRBJ2-1; 16 positions match TRBD2. From germline, CDR1 is SGHVS and CDR2 FQNEAQ. CDR3 size: 18 residues. V dropped 5 bases and J dropped 8; count of bases not matched to a gene: 12. The CDR3 loop reads CASSTRGLAGGPADEQFF. The CDR3 DNA follows: TGTGCCAGCAGCACCCGGGGACTAGCGGGGGGGCCCGCGGATGAGCAGTTCTTC.

In its sample, this clonotype was seen a few times. This chain links TRBV7-2 with TRBJ1-1, with 7 bases that match TRBD1. CDR1 SGHTA and CDR2 FQGNSA come from the germline V gene. V was pared by 3 bases and J by 0 bases, with 4 bases of the junction left unmatched. The CDR3 spans 15 residues. In DNA, the CDR3 is TGTGCCAGCAGCTTCGGGACAGAGATGAACACTGAAGCTTTCTTT. It translates to CASSFGTEMNTEAFF.

The sample holds many counts of this clonotype. The chain carries TRBV29-1 and TRBJ2-2; D is possibly TRBD1 (5 bases). CDR1 SQVTM and CDR2 ANQGSEA come from the germline V gene. V was trimmed by 1 base and J by 6 bases, leaving 9 bases between them. The CDR3 loop spans 13 amino acids. The DNA of the CDR3 is TGCAGCGTTGAAGGCCAGGGCGCCGGGGAGCTGTTTTTT. This gives the protein CSVEGQGAGELFF.

This clonotype was seen at least ten times. The chain uses TRBV5-8 and TRBJ2-3; TRBD2 is a possible D gene (6 bases). Germline CDR1 is SGHTS and CDR2 is YDEGEE. The V end was cut by 6 bases, the J end by 5 bases, with 13 bases between. This CDR3 has 13 amino acids. The DNA of the CDR3 is TGTGCCAGCACTACCACCGGGGGAGATACGCAGTATTTT. As protein: CASTTTGGDTQYF.

This clonotype was counted at least ten times. The chain combines TRBV5-6 with TRBJ2-7; D ambiguous. This CDR3 has 12 amino acids. Per the germline V gene, CDR1 is SGHDT and CDR2 is YYEEEE. Trimming cost V 0 bases and J 7 bases, with 8 bases left between them. The CDR3 protein is CASSLGLWEQYF. The CDR3 DNA follows: TGTGCCAGCAGCTTGGGGCTGTGGGAGCAGTACTTC. The entire variable domain, with the rest obtained from reference TRBV5-6 and TRBJ2-7, is as follows: DAGVTQSPTHLIKTRGQQVTLRCSPKSGHDTVSWYQQALGQGPQFIFQYYEEEERQRGNFPDRFSGHQFPNYSSELNVNALLLGDSALYLCASSLGLWEQYFGPGTRLTVT.

The sample holds many counts of this clonotype. CDR3 sequence: CSAGTSGRSDTQYF. CDR3 sequence (DNA): TGCAGTGCTGGGACTAGCGGGAGATCAGATACGCAGTATTTT. The chain uses TRBV20-1 and TRBJ2-3; 14 nucleotides align to TRBD2. The germline gives CDR1 DFQATT, CDR2 SNEGSKA (reference sequence). V trimming: 5 bases; J trimming: 4 bases; junction bases outside the gene matches: 2. The CDR3 is made up of 14 amino acids.

This clonotype was detected many times. The chain links TRBV18 to TRBJ2-5; tentatively, D is TRBD1 (6 bases). This CDR3 has 17 residues. The germline V gene encodes CDR1 KGHSH and CDR2 LQKENI. With 3 bases removed from V and 3 bases from J, the gap between germline ends came to 20 bases. The CDR3 DNA sequence: TGTGCCAGCTCACCCCCAGAGTTGGGACACCCGAAAGAGACCCAGTACTTC. Translated: CASSPPELGHPKETQYF.

Only a few counts were recorded for this clonotype. A read error may account for a junction end that differs from germline. In DNA form, the CDR3 reads TGTGACAGCAGCAAAAGGGATTACGAGCAGTACTTC. It is translated as CDSSKRDYEQYF. The chain uses TRBV3-1 and TRBJ2-7, with D uncertain. Per germline, CDR1 LGHDT and CDR2 YNNKEL (reference sequence). The CDR3 is 12 amino acids.

This clonotype was counted many times. This chain links TRBV20-1 with TRBJ1-2, with 8 bases lining up with TRBD1. The ends lost 1 base at V and 7 bases at J; junction bases unmatched: 2. Per germline, CDR1 DFQATT and CDR2 SNEGSKA (reference sequence). CDR3 length equals 12 residues. The CDR3 coding sequence is TGCAGTGCTAGAGCACAGGGGGGTGGCTACACCTTC. This translates into CSARAQGGGYTF.

This clonotype was recorded a few times. The chain employs TRBV12-3 or TRBV12-4 and TRBJ2-3; TRBD2 agrees at 8 bases. After removal of 5 bases from V and 4 bases from J, the junction contained 5 bases not matched to a gene. The CDR3 length is 14 residues. CDR3 DNA sequence: TGTGCCAGCAGTATGGGACTAGTCCCAGATACGCAGTATTTT. The encoded protein is CASSMGLVPDTQYF.

The genes are TRBV20-1 and TRBJ1-6; D ambiguous. The CDR3 is made up of 14 amino acids. The germline V gene encodes CDR1 DFQATT and CDR2 SNEGSKA (reference sequence). Deletions cut 4 bases from V and 7 bases from J, with 14 bases between. The CDR3 bases are TGCAGTGCTACCTTTGATGGTATCAATTCACCCCTCCACTTT. It specifies CSATFDGINSPLHF.

This clonotype was picked up many times. The CDR3 spells CSVDVEYNYGYTF. CDR3 nucleotide sequence: TGCAGCGTTGATGTTGAATACAACTATGGCTACACCTTC. The chain is built from TRBV29-1 and TRBJ1-2; D is undetermined. Trimming pared 3 bases from V and 2 bases from J, leaving 10 bases between. The CDR3 has 13 amino acids. The germline CDR1 and CDR2 sequences are SQVTM and ANQGSEA.

This clonotype was seen repeatedly, ten times or more. This sequence joins TRBV25-1 and TRBJ2-2; D remains unclear. The CDR3 loop spans 15 amino acids. Germline values: CDR1 MGHDK, CDR2 SYGVNS. V was cut by 2 bases and J by 4 bases, with 11 bases left in between. The CDR3 DNA is TGTGCCAGCAGTGAACTTACAGCGACCACCGGGGAGCTGTTTTTT. Translation gives CASSELTATTGELFF. Together with reference TRBV25-1 and TRBJ2-2, the CDR3 gives the full variable domain: EADIYQTPRYLVIGTGKKITLECSQTMGHDKMYWYQQDPGMELHLIHYSYGVNSTEKGDLSSESTVSRIRTEHFPLTLESARPSHTSQYLCASSELTATTGELFFGEGSRLTVL.

This clonotype was seen a handful of times. This may come from a read error, since a much larger clone is one base off. The chain employs TRBV10-2 and TRBJ2-7; D is possibly TRBD1 or TRBD2 (5 bases each). Per germline, CDR1 WSHSY and CDR2 SAAADI. CDR3 length equals 15 residues. V was clipped by 3 bases and J by 6 bases, with 18 bases between them. CDR3 residues: CASSDPTGKGVEQYF. The CDR3 region has the DNA TGCGCCAGCAGTGATCCTACCGGGAAAGGGGTCGAGCAGTACTTC.

Note on this clonotype: An end of the junction does not agree with germline; a read error may underlie this. The gene calls are TRBV20-1 and TRBJ1-5, with TRBD1 matching 7 bases. CDR1 is DFQATT, CDR2 SNEGSKA, per germline (reference sequence). This CDR3 contains 15 residues. For the CDR3, the DNA is TGCAGTGCGCCGAATGTTCGGGACAGCAATAAGACCCAGAATTTT. Amino acid sequence: CSAPNVRDSNKTQNF.

This clonotype came up many times. The genes are TRBV11-2 and TRBJ2-3, with 14 bases identical to TRBD2. Germline loops: CDR1 SGHAT, CDR2 FQNNGV. Trimming at V came to 5 bases and at J to 1 base, leaving 8 bases not matched to a gene. The CDR3 sequence is 18 residues long. The CDR3 DNA sequence: TGTGCCAGCAGCCGACTAGCGGGGGGGCCTCCTGGCACAGATACGCAGTATTTT. Translating it yields CASSRLAGGPPGTDTQYF.

The chain recombines TRBV28 with TRBJ2-5; 8 bases agree with TRBD2. The CDR3 contains 17 residues. The trim removed 4 bases at V and 4 bases at J, leaving 14 bases unmatched. From germline, CDR1 is MDHEN and CDR2 SYDVKM. CDR3 sequence reads: CASSSLPGTRGPETQYF. CDR3 bases: TGTGCCAGCAGTTCTCTGCCCGGGACTAGAGGGCCAGAGACCCAGTACTTC.